This T cell receptor (beta chain) is drawn from a study of breast tumors, draining lymph nodes, adjacent tissues. TCRdb recomputed calls from the multiplex PCR reads with MiXCR, one row per CDR3 protein. Of about 130,000 distinct CDR3 sequences listed, around 20% are singletons. The lymph nodes were axillary draining lymph nodes from breast cancer patients. The CDR3 has 15 amino acids. A word on this clonotype: One base away lies a much larger clone, so this may be a sequencing read error.

The V call is TRBV12-3 or TRBV12-4, the J call TRBJ1-3; D may be TRBD1 (6 bases). This TCR was recovered from a female donor with breast cancer. Some clones in this sample may be carry-over from other donors' samples. The source material was axillary lymph node tissue. The CDR3 DNA is TGTGCCAGCAGTACAGGGTTCAGCTCTGGAGACACCATATATTTT. Translated: CASSTGFSSGDTIYF.